Listed below are T cell receptor beta chains from one sample, sequenced in a study of cytomegalovirus exposure and HLA in healthy donors. TCRdb's copy holds only in-frame clones and misses some; the assay was immunoSEQ multiplex PCR. The data hold 200,000 to 250,000 clones, with approximately 83% observed a single time. Sample: PBMCs. The receptor set was obtained from a boy between 2 and 15 years old in good health and CMV-seronegative. The CDR3 runs from the conserved cysteine through the conserved F or W. The order of the fields is J gene, D gene, V gene, clone size, CDR3 protein, CDR3 DNA. The D gene is left open where the match is weak. A row's size may be missing; if present it is once, few, many or a size class.

j_gene: TRBJ1-2; d_gene: NA; v_gene: TRBV6-5; abundance: few; CDR3aa: CASSSDLRGYTF; CDR3nt: TGTGCCAGCAGTTCCGACTTACGCGGCTACACCTTC
j_gene: TRBJ2-2; d_gene: NA; v_gene: TRBV19; abundance: NA; CDR3aa: CASITAGNTGELFF; CDR3nt: TGTGCCAGTATAACGGCAGGGAACACCGGGGAGCTGTTTTTT
j_gene: TRBJ1-2; d_gene: NA; v_gene: TRBV9; abundance: NA; CDR3aa: CASSPPDIHNYGYTF; CDR3nt: TGTGCCAGCAGCCCCCCGGACATTCATAACTATGGCTACACCTTC
j_gene: TRBJ1-5; d_gene: TRBD1; v_gene: TRBV6-5; abundance: NA; CDR3aa: CASSYSGQGNQPQHF; CDR3nt: TGTGCCAGCAGTTACTCCGGACAGGGGAACCAGCCCCAGCATTTT
j_gene: TRBJ2-1; d_gene: NA; v_gene: TRBV29-1; abundance: NA; CDR3aa: CSVARRLSLYNEQFF; CDR3nt: TGCAGCGTTGCTAGGCGGCTCAGTCTTTACAATGAGCAGTTCTTC
j_gene: TRBJ2-3; d_gene: TRBD2; v_gene: TRBV5-4; abundance: NA; CDR3aa: CASSHGLAGNTDTQYF; CDR3nt: TGTGCCAGCAGCCACGGTCTAGCGGGGAACACAGATACGCAGTATTTT
j_gene: TRBJ1-5; d_gene: TRBD1; v_gene: TRBV6-6; abundance: few; CDR3aa: CASSYRDRPSNQPQHF; CDR3nt: TGTGCCAGCAGTTACCGGGACAGGCCAAGCAATCAGCCCCAGCATTTT
j_gene: TRBJ2-7; d_gene: TRBD2; v_gene: TRBV29-1; abundance: NA; CDR3aa: CSVGAAGGTGEQYF; CDR3nt: TGCAGCGTTGGGGCAGCGGGAGGGACTGGCGAGCAGTACTTC
j_gene: TRBJ1-1; d_gene: TRBD1; v_gene: TRBV5-6; abundance: NA; CDR3aa: CASSFNGGTVRLNEAFF; CDR3nt: TGTGCCAGCAGCTTTAACGGCGGGACAGTTCGGCTTAATGAAGCTTTCTTT
j_gene: TRBJ2-7; d_gene: NA; v_gene: TRBV5-6; abundance: NA; CDR3aa: CASSLAGGFSYEQYF; CDR3nt: TGTGCCAGCAGCTTGGCTGGAGGGTTTTCCTACGAGCAGTACTTC
j_gene: TRBJ2-2; d_gene: TRBD1; v_gene: TRBV7-9; abundance: NA; CDR3aa: CASSSPTGALNTGELFF; CDR3nt: TGTGCCAGCAGCTCACCGACAGGGGCCCTTAACACCGGGGAGCTGTTTTTT
j_gene: TRBJ1-1; d_gene: TRBD1; v_gene: TRBV19; abundance: NA; CDR3aa: CASSRYPQGLRTEAFF; CDR3nt: TGTGCCAGTAGCCGATACCCACAGGGGTTGAGAACTGAAGCTTTCTTT
j_gene: TRBJ2-1; d_gene: NA; v_gene: TRBV11-2; abundance: NA; CDR3aa: CASSSTGKWDNEQFF; CDR3nt: TGTGCCAGCAGCTCCACAGGGAAATGGGACAATGAGCAGTTCTTC
j_gene: TRBJ1-3; d_gene: NA; v_gene: TRBV5-4; abundance: NA; CDR3aa: CASSLGTPRGTIYF; CDR3nt: TGTGCCAGCAGCTTGGGGACACCGCGGGGCACCATATATTTT
j_gene: TRBJ1-3; d_gene: TRBD1; v_gene: TRBV11-2; abundance: NA; CDR3aa: CASSQGTGTGNTIYF; CDR3nt: TGTGCCAGCAGCCAGGGGACAGGGACAGGAAACACCATATATTTT
j_gene: TRBJ2-1; d_gene: NA; v_gene: TRBV30; abundance: NA; CDR3aa: CAWSSLAYALEEQFF; CDR3nt: TGTGCCTGGAGTTCATTGGCCTACGCCCTAGAGGAGCAGTTCTTC
j_gene: TRBJ1-2; d_gene: NA; v_gene: TRBV2; abundance: few; CDR3aa: CASSPEGYGYTF; CDR3nt: TGTGCCAGCAGCCCCGAGGGATATGGCTACACCTTC
j_gene: TRBJ2-4; d_gene: NA; v_gene: TRBV6-5; abundance: NA; CDR3aa: CASSYPEGGKNIQYF; CDR3nt: TGTGCCAGCAGTTACCCGGAGGGAGGCAAAAACATTCAGTACTTC
j_gene: TRBJ1-5; d_gene: TRBD1; v_gene: TRBV5-5; abundance: few; CDR3aa: CASSFGTASNQPQHF; CDR3nt: TGTGCCAGCAGCTTCGGGACAGCTAGCAATCAGCCCCAGCATTTT
j_gene: TRBJ2-2; d_gene: NA; v_gene: TRBV9; abundance: NA; CDR3aa: CASSVSGVTGELFF; CDR3nt: TGTGCCAGCAGCGTATCGGGAGTCACCGGGGAGCTGTTTTTT
j_gene: TRBJ1-5; d_gene: NA; v_gene: TRBV19; abundance: NA; CDR3aa: CASTRGDSNQPQHF; CDR3nt: TGTGCCAGTACTCGGGGGGATAGCAATCAGCCCCAGCATTTT
j_gene: TRBJ2-3; d_gene: NA; v_gene: TRBV19; abundance: NA; CDR3aa: CASTPTGASTDTQYF; CDR3nt: TGTGCCAGTACCCCGACAGGAGCTAGCACAGATACGCAGTATTTT
j_gene: TRBJ2-3; d_gene: TRBD2; v_gene: TRBV6-1; abundance: once; CDR3aa: CASKEAGEGTQYF; CDR3nt: TGTGCCAGCAAGGAGGCGGGGGAGGGGACGCAGTATTTT
j_gene: TRBJ2-3; d_gene: NA; v_gene: TRBV2; abundance: NA; CDR3aa: CASSGQVGDTQYF; CDR3nt: TGTGCCAGCAGTGGACAGGTTGGGGATACGCAGTATTTT
j_gene: TRBJ2-1; d_gene: NA; v_gene: TRBV12-2; abundance: NA; CDR3aa: CASRSEESGTSGRAIYNEQFF; CDR3nt: TGTGCAAGTCGCTCAGAGGAATCCGGGACTAGCGGGAGGGCCATCTACAATGAGCAGTTCTTC
j_gene: TRBJ2-1; d_gene: TRBD2; v_gene: TRBV6-1; abundance: NA; CDR3aa: CASSEALLAVSGDEQFF; CDR3nt: TGTGCCAGCAGTGAGGCCCTACTAGCGGTCTCTGGGGATGAGCAGTTCTTC
j_gene: TRBJ2-7; d_gene: TRBD1; v_gene: TRBV25-1; abundance: NA; CDR3aa: CASKPEGAHYEQYF; CDR3nt: TGTGCCAGCAAACCTGAGGGGGCTCACTACGAGCAGTACTTC
j_gene: TRBJ2-1; d_gene: NA; v_gene: TRBV7-9; abundance: NA; CDR3aa: CASSLARNEQFF; CDR3nt: TGTGCCAGCAGCTTAGCGAGGAATGAGCAGTTCTTC
j_gene: TRBJ1-4; d_gene: NA; v_gene: TRBV7-7; abundance: few; CDR3aa: CARTRDTTNEKLFF; CDR3nt: TGTGCTAGAACACGAGACACAACTAATGAAAAACTGTTTTTT
j_gene: TRBJ2-3; d_gene: NA; v_gene: TRBV19; abundance: NA; CDR3aa: CASSPLAASTDTQYF; CDR3nt: TGTGCCAGTAGTCCATTAGCGGCTAGCACAGATACGCAGTATTTT
j_gene: TRBJ2-1; d_gene: NA; v_gene: TRBV7-7; abundance: once; CDR3aa: CASSRDHSGWGDNEQFF; CDR3nt: TGTGCTAGCAGCCGCGACCATAGCGGATGGGGGGACAATGAGCAGTTCTTC
j_gene: TRBJ2-1; d_gene: NA; v_gene: TRBV9; abundance: NA; CDR3aa: CASSLPSARNEQFF; CDR3nt: TGTGCCAGCAGCCTCCCAAGCGCCCGGAATGAGCAGTTCTTC
j_gene: TRBJ2-2; d_gene: TRBD2; v_gene: TRBV12-5; abundance: few; CDR3aa: CASGSLGGDGELFF; CDR3nt: TGTGCTAGTGGTTCCTTGGGAGGGGACGGGGAGCTGTTTTTT
j_gene: TRBJ1-2; d_gene: TRBD1; v_gene: TRBV29-1; abundance: NA; CDR3aa: CSVGPGQGHYGYTF; CDR3nt: TGCAGCGTGGGACCGGGACAGGGGCACTATGGCTACACCTTC
j_gene: TRBJ2-1; d_gene: TRBD1; v_gene: TRBV5-4; abundance: NA; CDR3aa: CASSSGQVPSYNEQFF; CDR3nt: TGTGCCAGCAGCTCAGGACAGGTTCCCTCCTACAATGAGCAGTTCTTC
j_gene: TRBJ2-3; d_gene: NA; v_gene: TRBV18; abundance: NA; CDR3aa: CASSPQWSTDTQYF; CDR3nt: TGTGCCAGCTCACCGCAGTGGAGCACAGATACGCAGTATTTT
j_gene: TRBJ2-2; d_gene: NA; v_gene: TRBV19; abundance: NA; CDR3aa: CASSISLWGDTGELFF; CDR3nt: TGTGCCAGTAGTATTTCCCTTTGGGGGGACACCGGGGAGCTGTTTTTT
j_gene: TRBJ2-7; d_gene: TRBD1; v_gene: TRBV10-3; abundance: NA; CDR3aa: CAISETGTGAPNSYEQYF; CDR3nt: TGTGCCATCAGTGAAACCGGGACAGGGGCACCTAACTCCTACGAGCAGTACTTC
j_gene: TRBJ2-7; d_gene: NA; v_gene: TRBV4-2; abundance: few; CDR3aa: CASSQEVRLTYEQYF; CDR3nt: TGTGCCAGCAGCCAAGAGGTCAGGTTAACCTACGAGCAGTACTTC
j_gene: TRBJ2-2; d_gene: NA; v_gene: TRBV4-1; abundance: once; CDR3aa: CASRGITGTGELFF; CDR3nt: TGCGCCAGCAGGGGGATTACAGGGACCGGGGAGCTGTTTTTT
j_gene: TRBJ2-7; d_gene: NA; v_gene: TRBV6-1; abundance: few; CDR3aa: CASSGWAASSYEQYF; CDR3nt: TGTGCCAGCAGTGGATGGGCTGCCTCCTCCTACGAGCAGTACTTC